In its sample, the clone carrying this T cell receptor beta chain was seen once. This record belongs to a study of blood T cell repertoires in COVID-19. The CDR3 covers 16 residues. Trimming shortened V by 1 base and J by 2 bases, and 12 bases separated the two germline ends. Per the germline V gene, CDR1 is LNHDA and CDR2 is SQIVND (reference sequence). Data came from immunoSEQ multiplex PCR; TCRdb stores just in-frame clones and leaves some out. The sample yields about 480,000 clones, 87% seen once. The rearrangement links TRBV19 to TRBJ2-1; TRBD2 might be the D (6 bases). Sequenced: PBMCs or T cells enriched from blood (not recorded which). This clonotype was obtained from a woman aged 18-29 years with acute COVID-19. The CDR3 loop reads CASSIVPGGTYNEQFF. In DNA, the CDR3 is TGTGCCAGTAGTATAGTTCCCGGGGGTACCTACAATGAGCAGTTCTTC.